This is a list of T cell receptor beta chains from one sample in a study of T-cell memory formation after mild COVID-19. TCRdb ran MiXCR on the 5' RACE reads and lists one entry per CDR3 protein. Of some 300,000 distinct CDR3 sequences in the sample, 20% to 25% were seen once. The material sequenced was PBMCs or a T cell subset sorted from them (not recorded which). The receptors derive from a man aged 18 to 30 who had mild COVID-19 (a few samples of this study predate the infection). Cell type and time point are not known. The CDR3 runs from the conserved cysteine through the conserved F or W. The order of the fields is V gene, clone size, CDR3 length, J gene, CDR3 protein. Clone size is not always given. Where it is, it says once, few, many or a class for expanded clones.

TRBV20-1	few	12	TRBJ2-1	CSAPLGGNEQFF
TRBV6-5	-	14	TRBJ2-7	CASRTERSSYEQYF
TRBV12-3/TRBV12-4	few	15	TRBJ2-1	CASRTRLGMVNEQFF
TRBV7-9	-	15	TRBJ2-5	CASSLWGATKETQYF
TRBV12-3/TRBV12-4	-	15	TRBJ1-2	CASSLARTGVSGYTF
TRBV5-1	few	14	TRBJ2-1	CASSQTSGGAGQFF
TRBV5-1	-	14	TRBJ1-6	CASKGSLGNSPLHF
TRBV4-2	-	17	TRBJ2-1	CASSQPGGVQGFNEQFF
TRBV10-3	few	15	TRBJ2-7	CAIRLGGTASDEQYF
TRBV4-1	few	16	TRBJ2-5	CASSSGTSGYQETQYF
TRBV12-3/TRBV12-4	few	13	TRBJ2-7	CASSFESSYEQYF
TRBV7-9	-	13	TRBJ1-1	CASSLDGSGEAFF
TRBV6-5	few	14	TRBJ2-5	CASSRGAVSRSQYF
TRBV4-2	-	17	TRBJ1-1	CASSQVTGQASNTEAFF
TRBV7-9	-	16	TRBJ2-3	CASSVGGLGVTDTQYF
TRBV5-1	-	17	TRBJ2-1	CASRDRPDRFSYNEQFF
TRBV6-6	-	11	TRBJ1-1	CASNGRIEAFF
TRBV4-3	-	14	TRBJ2-1	CASGYGQGVDEQFF
TRBV10-3	few	12	TRBJ1-5	CAIRGGDQPQHF
TRBV12-3/TRBV12-4	once	14	TRBJ2-3	CASSPTGREVTQYF
TRBV7-9	few	14	TRBJ2-1	CASSLLLAPNEQFF
TRBV15	few	12	TRBJ1-1	CATSPENTEAFF
TRBV11-3	-	15	TRBJ2-2	CASSSPGTGTGELFF
TRBV7-2	many	14	TRBJ2-7	CASSLGLSSYEQYF
TRBV7-3	few	16	TRBJ2-5	CASSTPGTEPQETQYF
TRBV11-2	few	15	TRBJ1-3	CASSLVDSFGNTIYF
TRBV15	-	15	TRBJ2-5	CATSGAGGARETQYF
TRBV2	-	12	TRBJ1-1	CASSDWYTGAFF
TRBV20-1	few	16	TRBJ1-5	CSASQGGLVGNQPQHF
TRBV10-2	-	12	TRBJ2-3	CASRPQVDTQYF
TRBV4-1	-	15	TRBJ1-1	CASSLDPGLSTEAFF